One and the same sample provided the 15 T cell receptor beta chains below, sequenced in a study of CD4 T cells in relation to SARS-CoV-2 and coronaviruses (dated by TCRdb to about 2021). CD4+ T cells from unexposed donors were collected before the COVID-19 pandemic (2011-2018). After around 11 days of culture, CD4+ T cells were isolated with the EasySep CD4+ T cell isolation kit. Library preparation used the immunoSEQ multiplex PCR assay. This is the immuneACCESS table as TCRdb keeps it, with only in-frame sequences that have V and J called. A part of the clones is gone; compared with another copy, unresolved V genes explain less than half, and the rest is unexplained. This sample has some 21,000 clones in its table, and roughly 77% of those were observed once. The top ten constitute 21% of the sample. Which antigens these TCRs recognize remains unknown. Sequenced input: CD4+ T cells from PBMCs, cultured in vitro. The source is a human donor in good health.

The chain recombines TRBV2 with TRBJ1-5; no definite D call. The length of the CDR3 is 13 residues. The V gene's germline CDR1 is SNHLY and CDR2 FYNNEI. Trimming stripped 6 bases from V and 2 bases from J, with 8 bases between. The CDR3 nucleotides are TGTGCCAGCAGGGGCGGGGGCAATCAGCCCCAGCATTTT. Translating gives CASRGGGNQPQHF.

V and J are TRBV11-3 and TRBJ2-3; D remains ambiguous. This CDR3 is 13 amino acids long. Germline CDR1 and CDR2: SGHNT and YENEEA. V dropped 3 bases and J dropped 1 base, with 5 bases sitting between them. The CDR3 reads CASSFRGTDTQYF. The CDR3 coding sequence is TGTGCCAGCAGCTTCCGGGGCACAGATACGCAGTATTTT.

This sequence joins TRBV5-6 and TRBJ1-2; 7 nucleotides line up with TRBD1. Trimming at V came to 4 bases and at J to 8 bases, leaving 14 bases not matched to a gene. CDR1 is SGHDT and CDR2 is YYEEEE in the germline V gene. The CDR3 sequence is 15 residues long. In nucleotides, the CDR3 is TGTGCCAGCAGCGAAAGCCAGGGGGTGGTCTACGGCTACACCTTC. It codes for CASSESQGVVYGYTF.

This rearrangement joins TRBV7-2 to TRBJ2-7; D possibly corresponds to TRBD2 (7 bases). The CDR3 is 15 amino acids. Germline V gene data show CDR1 as SGHTA and CDR2 as FQGNSA. V lost 3 bases to trimming and J lost 4 bases, with 16 bases between them. The CDR3 DNA sequence: TGTGCCAGCAGCTTGGGAGGGGGACTCCATTACGAGCAGTACTTC. As protein: CASSLGGGLHYEQYF.

The chain uses TRBV4-3 and TRBJ1-3; maybe TRBD1 (5 bases). CDR1 is LGHNA, CDR2 YSLEER, per germline. V lost 0 bases and J lost 3, with 12 bases in between. This CDR3 region has 16 residues. For the CDR3, the DNA is TGCGCCAGCAGCCAAGATCGCCAGGGAGTTGGAAACACCATATATTTT. Amino acids: CASSQDRQGVGNTIYF.

The chain joins TRBV18 to TRBJ2-3, with a tentative D call TRBD2 (5 bases). The ends were cut back, 2 bases at V and 11 bases at J, with 17 bases in the middle. The germline gives CDR1 KGHSH, CDR2 LQKENI. This CDR3 spans 14 amino acids. CDR3 region: CASSPVERLARQYF. In DNA, the CDR3 is TGTGCCAGCTCACCAGTTGAGCGGCTCGCTCGGCAGTATTTT.

This clone was counted only a few times. The chain uses TRBV21-1 and TRBJ2-7; the table gives TRBD1 as D, unverified against the DNA. TRBV21-1 is recorded as a pseudogene. The length of the CDR3 is 18 residues. Here the CDR3 DNA reads TGTGCCAGCAGCAAAAGGATCCCGTTGGGGGCATTCCCCTACGAGCAGTACTTC. Residues: CASSKRIPLGAFPYEQYF.

The chain uses TRBV2 and TRBJ2-5, with TRBD1 matching over 7 bases. The CDR3 sequence is 13 residues long. V was clipped by 7 bases and J by 4 bases; unmatched bases: 6. Looked up from germline, CDR1 is SNHLY and CDR2 is FYNNEI. CDR3 nucleotides: TGTGCCAGCACCCTGGACAGGAGAGAGACCCAGTACTTC. The encoded protein is CASTLDRRETQYF.

The rearrangement joins TRBV18 to TRBJ2-3; a weak D match, TRBD2 (6 bases). The germline V gene encodes CDR1 KGHSH and CDR2 LQKENI. Trimming took off 2 bases at V and 0 bases at J, with 9 bases between the two ends. The CDR3 sequence is 15 residues long. DNA for the CDR3: TGTGCCAGCTCACCAAATCGGGGGAGCACAGATACGCAGTATTTT. Residues: CASSPNRGSTDTQYF.

This clone has only a few counts. The chain's CDR3 is CASSNRRGRNQPQHF. The CDR3 DNA sequence: TGTGCCAGCAGCAACCGACGGGGTCGCAATCAGCCCCAGCATTTT. The chain recombines TRBV28 with TRBJ1-5; the D is unclear. Between the trimmed V and J ends, which lost 6 bases and 2 bases, there was a span of 14 bases. The CDR3 is made up of 15 amino acids. The V gene's germline CDR1 is MDHEN and CDR2 SYDVKM.

V is TRBV7-8 and J is TRBJ1-1; no reliable D call. The CDR3 covers 14 residues. From germline, CDR1 is SGHVS and CDR2 FQNEAQ. The V end was cut by 3 bases, the J end by 0 bases, with 8 bases between. CDR3 bases: TGTGCCAGCAGCTTTGTCAGAATGAACACTGAAGCTTTCTTT. Residues: CASSFVRMNTEAFF.

The gene calls are TRBV4-1 and TRBJ2-3; a weak D match, TRBD2 (6 bases). Between the trimmed V and J ends, which lost 6 bases and 0 bases, there was a span of 7 bases. Per germline, CDR1 MGHRA and CDR2 YSYEKL. The CDR3 loop spans 13 amino acids. The CDR3 here is CASRRESTDTQYF. The DNA of the CDR3 is TGCGCCAGCAGACGGGAGAGCACAGATACGCAGTATTTT.

The chain joins TRBV3-1 (or the pseudogene TRBV3-2) to TRBJ1-2, with a tentative D call TRBD1 (6 bases). The CDR3 is made up of 13 amino acids. The V gene lost 4 bases and the J gene lost 9 bases, with 15 bases spanning the gap. Germline V lookup: CDR1 LGHDT, CDR2 YNNKEL (reference sequence). The CDR3 bases are TGTGCCAGCAGCCCTCAGGCCACAGGGAGCTACACCTTC. Encoded protein: CASSPQATGSYTF.

The chain is built from TRBV7-9 and TRBJ2-1; D possibly corresponds to TRBD1 (6 bases). The CDR3 totals 15 residues. The V gene lost 5 bases and the J gene lost 7 bases, with 18 bases spanning the gap. Looked up from germline, CDR1 is SEHNR and CDR2 is FQNEAQ (reference sequence). The CDR3 region has the DNA TGTGCCAGCAGCCGCCTACAGGGTTTTGTTAATGAGCAGTTCTTC. This sequence encodes CASSRLQGFVNEQFF.

This clone was observed a few times. V is TRBV7-2 and J is TRBJ1-6, with a tentative D call TRBD1 (5 bases). The CDR3 has 15 amino acids. Per germline, CDR1 SGHTA and CDR2 FQGNSA. The V and J ends lost 5 bases and 9 bases respectively, with 17 bases between them. The CDR3 DNA follows: TGTGCCAGCAGCGAAAGCAGGGTGGGGGGTTCACCCCTCCACTTT. As protein: CASSESRVGGSPLHF.